Included here is one T cell receptor beta chain sequence, with context. Its antigen is currently unknown. The data were taken from a study of T cell responses to AZD1222 COVID-19 vaccine. About the study: Second-dose intervals of approximately 4 or approximately 12 weeks were pooled. Whole-study findings and limits: There were repertoire samples only from the period after the peak T cell response. Spike regions recognized by vaccine-associated CD4 TCRs spanned the protein, led by 160-218 and 743-854. Donor demographics were predominantly white British with a female majority; clonal diversity may be underestimated.

V was shortened by 5 bases and J by 0 bases, with 17 bases between the two germline ends. Germline loops: CDR1 LGHDT, CDR2 YNNKEL (reference sequence). The CDR3 has 17 amino acids. Only in-frame clones appear in the TCRdb table, and some are missing; sequencing was by immunoSEQ multiplex PCR. Of just under 55,000 clones in the sample, 70% to 90% were seen once. The source was peripheral blood, collected on day 0 of AZD1222 vaccination. The clonotype was recovered from an adult in good health. The chain has TRBV3-1 (or the pseudogene TRBV3-2) and TRBJ1-3; no definite D call. In nucleotides, the CDR3 is TGTGCCAGCAGCGGTGGGCCGTCGGGCCTCTCTGGAAACACCATATATTTT. It codes for CASSGGPSGLSGNTIYF.